Described below is a single T cell receptor (beta chain) sequence and its context. The source of the sample is a study of T cells expressing NK-cell markers. Study overall: It was sorted CD3+CD56-NKG2C+, CD3+CD56+NKG2C- and CD3+CD56+NKG2C+ T cells that provided the TCR beta repertoires. There were seven HCMV-seropositive donors and one seronegative donor among the eight sequenced.

The CDR3 has 13 residues. Germline V gene data show CDR1 as DFQATT and CDR2 as SNEGSKA (reference sequence). Reanalyzing the 5' RACE reads, TCRdb keeps one entry per CDR3 protein, without DNA. This sample's clone table lists over 200,000 distinct CDR3 sequences. Sequenced input: blood T cells: a sorted CD56 or NKG2C T cell subset, CD4+ or CD8+ T cells, or bulk PBMC T cells (not recorded which). This chain uses TRBV20-1 with TRBJ2-1; TCRdb calls TRBD2, which cannot be checked without DNA. The TCR was taken from a man in his late teens or twenties in good health. CDR3 amino acids: CSALTGTANEQFF.